Reported below is one TCR beta chain. As yet, its antigen is unknown. The sample is drawn from a study of OX40 agonist ivuxolimab in advanced cancers. At the level of the study: Each dose-escalation patient presented with hepatocellular carcinoma, melanoma, renal cell or head and neck cancer. Study results and limitations: Also showing low normalized T-cell clonal expansion were some of the nonresponders. The work left the antigen specificity of expanded peripheral T cells undetermined.

Germline trimming cut 2 bases from V and 3 bases from J; bases unmatched to any gene: 1. The CDR3 is made up of 15 amino acids. Germline-derived CDR1 and CDR2 are MNHEY and SMNVEV (reference sequence). Libraries were prepared by immunoSEQ multiplex PCR; TCRdb keeps only in-frame clonotypes and omits some of them. The sample includes tens of thousands of clones, around 89% of them seen just once. Sequenced here: CD4+ or CD8+ T cells sorted from blood, sampled in a trial of the OX40 agonist ivuxolimab. The receptor comes from an adult with an advanced solid tumor such as melanoma, head and neck, liver or kidney cancer. This chain connects TRBV27 to TRBJ2-1; 10 positions agree with TRBD2. CDR3 coding DNA: TGTGCCAGCAGTTTAACTAGCGGGGTCTACAATGAGCAGTTCTTC. Protein product: CASSLTSGVYNEQFF.